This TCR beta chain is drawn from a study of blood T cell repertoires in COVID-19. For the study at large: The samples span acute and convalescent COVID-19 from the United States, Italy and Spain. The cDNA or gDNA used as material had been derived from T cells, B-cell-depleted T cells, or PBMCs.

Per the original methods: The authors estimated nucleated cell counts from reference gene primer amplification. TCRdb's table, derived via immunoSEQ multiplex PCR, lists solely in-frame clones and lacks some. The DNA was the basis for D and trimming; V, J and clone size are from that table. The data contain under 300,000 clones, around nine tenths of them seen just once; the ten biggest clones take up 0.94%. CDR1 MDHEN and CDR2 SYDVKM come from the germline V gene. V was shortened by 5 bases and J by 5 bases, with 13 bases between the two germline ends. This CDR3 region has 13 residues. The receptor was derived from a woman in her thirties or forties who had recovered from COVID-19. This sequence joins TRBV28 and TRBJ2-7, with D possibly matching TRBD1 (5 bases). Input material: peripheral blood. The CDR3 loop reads CASSQGVSDEQYF. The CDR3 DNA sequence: TGTGCCAGCAGTCAAGGGGTTTCGGACGAGCAGTACTTC.